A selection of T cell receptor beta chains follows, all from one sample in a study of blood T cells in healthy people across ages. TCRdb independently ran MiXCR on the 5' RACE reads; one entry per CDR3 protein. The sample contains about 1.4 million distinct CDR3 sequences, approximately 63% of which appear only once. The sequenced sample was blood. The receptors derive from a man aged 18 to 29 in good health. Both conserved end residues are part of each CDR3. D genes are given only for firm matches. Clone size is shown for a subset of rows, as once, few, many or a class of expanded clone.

TGTGCCAGCAGCTTAGAGGGGGGTCCATACAATGAGCAGTTCTTC CASSLEGGPYNEQFF - few TRBJ2-1 TRBV7-9
TGTGCCAGCAGTGAAGGAGGGACAGGGAAAAACGAGCAGTACTTC CASSEGGTGKNEQYF TRBD1 - TRBJ2-7 TRBV25-1
TGTGCCAGCAGTTTATCCTCAGCGGGGGTGCGCAATGAGCAGTTCTTC CASSLSSAGVRNEQFF TRBD2 - TRBJ2-1 TRBV27
TGTGCCAGCAGCGAGGGATTGACAGTGCCAGCCTACGAGCAGTACTTC CASSEGLTVPAYEQYF - - TRBJ2-7 TRBV5-5
TGTGCCAGCAGTGAAAGTTCGGACACTGAAGCTTTCTTT CASSESSDTEAFF - - TRBJ1-1 TRBV6-1
TGTGCCAGCAGCTTAGAAGCCAGGCGGGGCGGCTACACCTTC CASSLEARRGGYTF - once TRBJ1-2 TRBV7-9
TGTGCCAGCAGCTTGGACAGGAGAAGAGCTTTCTTT CASSLDRRRAFF TRBD1 - TRBJ1-1 TRBV7-2
TGTGCCAGCAGTGACCGGGCAGGGACGGGCTACACCTTC CASSDRAGTGYTF - - TRBJ1-2 TRBV2
TGCGCCAGCAGCTCCTACTACAGCACAGATACGCAGTATTTT CASSSYYSTDTQYF - - TRBJ2-3 TRBV5-1
TGCAGCGTTGAAGGAGACACGAGCTCTGGGGCCAACGTCCTGACTTTC CSVEGDTSSGANVLTF - - TRBJ2-6 TRBV29-1
TGTGCCAGCAGCTTATTCCTGCTAGCCTACGAGCAGTACTTC CASSLFLLAYEQYF - - TRBJ2-7 TRBV7-2
TGTGCCAGCAGCTTAGAGGCGGGCGGGAGTACAATTTACGAGCAGTACTTC CASSLEAGGSTIYEQYF TRBD2 - TRBJ2-7 TRBV7-9
TGTGCCAGCAGTTTAGAGGTGCTAGCCAAAAACATTCAGTACTTC CASSLEVLAKNIQYF - many TRBJ2-4 TRBV12-3/TRBV12-4
TGTGCCATCAGTGTTGGGAGCACAGATACGCAGTATTTT CAISVGSTDTQYF - - TRBJ2-3 TRBV10-3
TGTGCCATCAGTGAGAGGGTGGCGAACACCGGGGAGCTGTTTTTT CAISERVANTGELFF - - TRBJ2-2 TRBV10-3
TGTGCCAGCAGCCAAGAAGCGGGCTCACGAGCTTTCTTT CASSQEAGSRAFF - - TRBJ1-1 TRBV14
TGCGCCAGCAGCCATAAAGACAATCCCAAAAACATTCAGTACTTC CASSHKDNPKNIQYF - few TRBJ2-4 TRBV4-3
TGTGCCAGCAGTGAGCCGACTACTAATTCACCCCTCCACTTT CASSEPTTNSPLHF - - TRBJ1-6 TRBV6-1
TGTGCCAGCAGCTTAGCCTTCTCAGGGGCGGCTGAAGCTTTCTTT CASSLAFSGAAEAFF - - TRBJ1-1 TRBV11-1
TGTGCCAGCAGTGTTGGGGGCGTCGGGACCCAGTACTTC CASSVGGVGTQYF - - TRBJ2-5 TRBV12-3/TRBV12-4